Each of the 4 T cell receptor beta chains below was sequenced from the same sample in a study of cytotoxic CD8 clonotypes in ibrutinib-treated CLL. Libraries were prepared by immunoSEQ multiplex PCR; TCRdb keeps only in-frame clonotypes and omits some of them. The sample carries fewer than 400,000 clones, about 61% recorded once. Specimen: PBMCs, collected after 36 months of ibrutinib treatment. The receptors derive from a human donor with chronic lymphocytic leukemia.

This clone was found a few times. The gene calls are TRBV4-1 and TRBJ2-1; TRBD2 might be the D (7 bases). CDR3 size: 15 residues. V lost 7 bases and J lost 10, with 23 bases in between. The germline V gene has CDR1 MGHRA and CDR2 YSYEKL. CDR3 residues: CASTKTRGGRGEQFF. DNA of the CDR3: TGCGCCAGCACTAAAACTAGGGGGGGCCGAGGAGAGCAGTTCTTC.

The chain carries TRBV5-1 and TRBJ2-6; no reliable D call. The CDR3 totals 16 residues. The germline CDR1 and CDR2 sequences are SGHRS and YFSETQ. V lost 2 bases, J lost 0 bases, and 9 bases lay in between. This chain's CDR3 is CASSFMPTSGANVLTF. The CDR3, as DNA: TGCGCCAGCAGCTTTATGCCGACCTCTGGGGCCAACGTCCTGACTTTC. Combining the CDR3 with reference TRBV5-1 and TRBJ2-6 gives the whole variable domain KAGVTQTPRYLIKTRGQQVTLSCSPISGHRSVSWYQQTPGQGLQFLFEYFSETQRNKGNFPGRFSGRQFSNSRSEMNVSTLELGDSALYLCASSFMPTSGANVLTFGAGSRLTVL.

V gene TRBV4-1 combines with J gene TRBJ2-1; D gene uncertain. The V end lost 0 bases, the J end lost 4 bases, and 13 bases lay between the germline ends. Germline CDR1 is MGHRA and CDR2 is YSYEKL. The CDR3 has 16 residues. The CDR3 bases are TGCGCCAGCAGCCAAGATCGAGCAGATTTTTACAATGAGCAGTTCTTC. Protein: CASSQDRADFYNEQFF.

The chain carries TRBV6-1 and TRBJ2-7, with TRBD2 as a possible D gene (5 bases). The CDR3 extends over 13 amino acids. Deletions cut 5 bases from V and 3 bases from J, with 11 bases between. Germline loops: CDR1 MNHNS, CDR2 SASEGT. The CDR3 nucleotides read TGTGCCAGCAGTCAAGGACTGATCTACGAGCAGTACTTC. Encoded protein: CASSQGLIYEQYF.